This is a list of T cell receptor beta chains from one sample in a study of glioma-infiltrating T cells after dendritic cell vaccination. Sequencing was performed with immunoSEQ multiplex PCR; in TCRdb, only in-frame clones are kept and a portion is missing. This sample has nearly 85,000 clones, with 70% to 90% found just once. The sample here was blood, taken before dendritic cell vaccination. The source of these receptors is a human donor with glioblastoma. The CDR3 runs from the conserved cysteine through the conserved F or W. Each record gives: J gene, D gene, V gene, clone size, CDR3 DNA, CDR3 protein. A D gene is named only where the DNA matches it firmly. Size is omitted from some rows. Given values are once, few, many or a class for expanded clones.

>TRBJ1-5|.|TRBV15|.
TGTGCCACCAGCAGAGATCTGGCAGGGGATCAGCCCCAGCATTTT
CATSRDLAGDQPQHF
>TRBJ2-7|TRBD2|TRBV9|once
TGTGCCAGCAGCGTAGGGGCCGGGACTAGCGGGAGTGGAGCCTACGAGCAGTACTTC
CASSVGAGTSGSGAYEQYF
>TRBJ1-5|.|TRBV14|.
TGTGCCAGCAGCCCCCGAGGCTCCGCGGCCCAGCATTTT
CASSPRGSAAQHF
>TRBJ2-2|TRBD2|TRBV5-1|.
TGCGCCAGCAGCTTCGGACTAGCGGGGGGCCGCGGCACCGGGGAGCTGTTTTTT
CASSFGLAGGRGTGELFF
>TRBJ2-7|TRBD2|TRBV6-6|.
TGTGCCAGCACCCTGCGGGGGACCGAGCAGTACTTC
CASTLRGTEQYF
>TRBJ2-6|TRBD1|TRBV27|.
TGTGCCAGCACTCGCGGGACAGGGTGGCAGTCTGGGGCCAACGTCCTGACTTTC
CASTRGTGWQSGANVLTF
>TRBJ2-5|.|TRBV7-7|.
TGTGCTAGCAGCCAACAAGGGGCCCAAGAGACCCAGTACTTC
CASSQQGAQETQYF
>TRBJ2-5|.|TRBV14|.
TGTGCCAGCAGCCAAGGACCACAGGCCGGAATTAAGACCCAGTACTTC
CASSQGPQAGIKTQYF
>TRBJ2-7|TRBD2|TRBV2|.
TGTGCCAGCAGTGAAGTGGCAGCGGGGCTGGGTGAGCAGTACTTC
CASSEVAAGLGEQYF
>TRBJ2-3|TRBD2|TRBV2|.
TGTGCCAGCACTTTAGCGGGGGGTTTAGATACGCAGTATTTT
CASTLAGGLDTQYF
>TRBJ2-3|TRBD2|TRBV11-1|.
TGTGCCAGCAGCCTCGGGACTAGCGGGGGAGGACGGGATACGCAGTATTTT
CASSLGTSGGGRDTQYF
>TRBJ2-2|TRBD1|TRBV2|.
TGTGCCAGTCACAGGGGGTACGGGGAGCTGTTTTTT
CASHRGYGELFF
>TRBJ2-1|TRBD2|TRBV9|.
TGTGCCAGCAGCCCCGGGACTAGCGGGAGTCTCTATGAGCAGTTCTTC
CASSPGTSGSLYEQFF
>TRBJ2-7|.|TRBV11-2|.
TGTGCCAGCAGCTTAGGCGGGGCCCTCTACGAGCAGTACTTC
CASSLGGALYEQYF
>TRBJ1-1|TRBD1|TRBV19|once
TGTGCCAGTAGTATCGGGACAGCCCTAGGTGGAGCTTTCTTT
CASSIGTALGGAFF
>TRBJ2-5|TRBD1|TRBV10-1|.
TGCGCCAGCAGCCTGGACAGGGATACAGAGACCCAGTACTTC
CASSLDRDTETQYF
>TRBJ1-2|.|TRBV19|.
TGTGCCAGTAGTCAAACAGGGTCGAACTATGGCTACACCTTC
CASSQTGSNYGYTF
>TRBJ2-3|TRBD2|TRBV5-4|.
TGTGCCAGCAGCTTGGGAGGGCTAGCGGGAGATACGCAGTATTTT
CASSLGGLAGDTQYF
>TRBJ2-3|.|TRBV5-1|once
TGCGCCAGCAGCTTGGCCATAGCGGAATTCACAGATACGCAGTATTTT
CASSLAIAEFTDTQYF